This T cell receptor beta chain was retrieved from a study of OX40 agonist ivuxolimab in advanced cancers. Findings and caveats of the study: Researchers report that CD8+ T cells had, on average, more expanded clones than CD4+. Antigen specificity of clonally expanded peripheral T cells was not established.

Assay used: immunoSEQ multiplex PCR; TCRdb lists only in-frame clones, some missing. Among some 100,000 clones, around 80% were seen once, and the ten largest hold 1% to 1.3%. Trimming cost V 5 bases and J 3 bases, with 12 bases left between them. CDR3 length equals 14 residues. The germline V gene has CDR1 SGHTA and CDR2 FQGNSA. About this clone: Its target is not known.

The chain combines TRBV7-2 with TRBJ2-3, with D perhaps matching TRBD1 (6 bases). The specimen was CD4+ or CD8+ T cells sorted from blood, collected in a trial of the OX40 agonist ivuxolimab. The receptor was derived from an adult with an advanced solid tumor such as melanoma, head and neck, liver or kidney cancer. CDR3 amino acids: CASSPPTGTDTQYF. The DNA for the CDR3 is TGTGCCAGCAGCCCACCTACAGGGACAGATACGCAGTATTTT.